Shown below are 20 T cell receptor beta chains from a single sample sequenced in a study of blood T cell repertoires in COVID-19. Here immunoSEQ multiplex PCR was the method, and the copy in TCRdb shows in-frame clones only, minus some. The repertoire holds 95,000 to 100,000 clones, 85% seen once, with about 1.8% in the top ten. Sequences were obtained from peripheral blood. The receptors shown here come from an older woman with active or convalescent COVID-19.

The V call is TRBV7-2, the J call TRBJ1-1; D perhaps matches TRBD1 (5 bases). The CDR3 has 14 residues. Trimming shortened V by 1 base and J by 5 bases, and 11 bases separated the two germline ends. The germline gives CDR1 SGHTA, CDR2 FQGNSA. CDR3 coding DNA: TGTGCCAGCAGCTTAGGGGGGGTTCGAACTGAAGCTTTCTTT. This encodes CASSLGGVRTEAFF.

The chain uses TRBV7-9 and TRBJ1-2; D is possibly TRBD1 (5 bases). The CDR3 contains 14 residues. Germline-derived CDR1 and CDR2 are SEHNR and FQNEAQ (reference sequence). V was pared by 5 bases and J by 8 bases, with 18 bases between. The CDR3 reads CASSLPIGRGGYTF. CDR3 nucleotides: TGTGCCAGCAGCCTACCCATTGGGCGGGGGGGCTACACCTTC. The full variable domain, its missing parts supplied by reference TRBV7-9 and TRBJ1-2, is DTGVSQNPRHKITKRGQNVTFRCDPISEHNRLYWYRQTLGQGPEFLTYFQNEAQLEKSRLLSDRFSAERPKGSFSTLEIQRTEQGDSAMYLCASSLPIGRGGYTFGSGTRLTVV.

This chain uses TRBV27 with TRBJ2-4; the match to TRBD1 covers 10 bases. Trimming cost V 4 bases and J 6 bases; bases outside gene matches: 3. Germline loops: CDR1 MNHEY, CDR2 SMNVEV (reference sequence). This CDR3 is 14 amino acids long. CDR3 in amino acids: CASSSRTGGNIQYF. The CDR3 coding sequence is TGTGCCAGCAGTTCAAGGACAGGGGGAAACATTCAGTACTTC.

V usage is TRBV20-1 and J usage is TRBJ2-3; TRBD2 agrees at 7 bases. The length of the CDR3 is 17 residues. CDR1 and CDR2 from the germline V gene are DFQATT and SNEGSKA (reference sequence). V lost 3 bases to trimming and J lost 0 bases; unmatched junction nucleotides: 12. CDR3 in amino acids: CSASGASGDLSTDTQYF. As DNA, the CDR3 is TGCAGTGCTAGTGGGGCGAGCGGGGACCTTAGCACAGATACGCAGTATTTT.

V is TRBV6-4 and J is TRBJ2-3, with TRBD2 matching 14 bases. The V and J ends lost 4 bases and 2 bases, in that order; junction bases with no gene match: 8. The CDR3 consists of 18 residues. CDR1 and CDR2 (germline): MRHNA, SNTAGT. The CDR3 sequence is CASSVTRLAGGNTDTQYF. Written as DNA, the CDR3 is TGTGCCAGCAGTGTAACCCGACTAGCGGGGGGGAACACAGATACGCAGTATTTT.

This rearrangement joins TRBV10-3 to TRBJ2-2; TRBD1 matches 8 bases. V was clipped by 7 bases and J by 2 bases; unmatched bases: 6. The CDR3 is 15 amino acids. Germline CDR1 reads ENHRY; CDR2 reads SYGVKD. The chain's CDR3 is CAINPGTGNTGELFF. For the CDR3, the DNA is TGTGCCATCAACCCCGGGACAGGCAACACCGGGGAGCTGTTTTTT.

This chain connects TRBV5-4 to TRBJ2-1, with 11 bases identical to TRBD2. This CDR3 comprises 15 residues. CDR1 and CDR2 from the germline V gene are SGHNT and YYREEE (reference sequence). Germline trimming cut 2 bases from V and 9 bases from J; bases unmatched to any gene: 7. CDR3 bases: TGTGCCAGCAGCTTCTTAGCGGGGGGGCGGCGTGAGCAGTTCTTC. Translated: CASSFLAGGRREQFF.

The V gene is TRBV14, the J gene TRBJ2-7; 11 nucleotides match TRBD2. The CDR3 loop spans 18 amino acids. Trimming took 3 bases from V and 0 from J; bases not matched to a gene: 10. CDR1 SGHDN and CDR2 FVKESK come from the germline V gene. The CDR3 spells CASSQRASGGPSSYEQYF. DNA of the CDR3: TGTGCCAGCAGCCAGAGGGCTAGCGGGGGGCCAAGCTCCTACGAGCAGTACTTC.

V is TRBV5-4 and J is TRBJ1-2; D is undetermined. Trimming cost V 4 bases and J 1 base, with 14 bases left between them. Germline V gene sequence: CDR1 SGHNT, CDR2 YYREEE (reference sequence). This CDR3 has 15 amino acids. The CDR3 sequence: CASSDADGLNYGYTF. CDR3 DNA sequence: TGTGCCAGCAGCGATGCAGACGGACTTAACTATGGCTACACCTTC.

J is TRBJ2-5 and V is TRBV19, with 10 bases identical to TRBD2. V shed 5 bases, J shed 4 bases, and the junction held 16 bases outside the gene matches. In germline, CDR1 is LNHDA, CDR2 SQIVND (reference sequence). The CDR3 is made up of 18 amino acids. CDR3 bases: TGTGCCAGTAGTCCCAAAGGGTCTAGCGGGAGTTACCTAGAGACCCAGTACTTC. Residues: CASSPKGSSGSYLETQYF.

The chain links TRBV18 to TRBJ2-5; perhaps TRBD1 as D (6 bases). The CDR3 extends over 15 amino acids. Germline V lookup: CDR1 KGHSH, CDR2 LQKENI. V lost 3 bases, J lost 4 bases, and 15 bases lay in between. The CDR3 DNA is TGTGCCAGCTCACCGCTGGACCGAGGGGGAGAGACCCAGTACTTC. As protein: CASSPLDRGGETQYF. Supplemented by reference TRBV18 and TRBJ2-5, the full variable domain reads NAGVMQNPRHLVRRRGQEARLRCSPMKGHSHVYWYRQLPEEGLKFMVYLQKENIIDESGMPKERFSAEFPKEGPSILRIQQVVRGDSAAYFCASSPLDRGGETQYFGPGTRLLVL.

The genes are TRBV5-1 and TRBJ2-2; possible D gene TRBD2, 6 bases. CDR1 is SGHRS and CDR2 is YFSETQ in the germline V gene. The CDR3 is made up of 15 amino acids. V lost 2 bases to trimming and J lost 5 bases, with 13 bases between them. The CDR3 is CASSFTGVGTGELFF. DNA for the CDR3: TGCGCCAGCAGCTTTACGGGAGTGGGAACCGGGGAGCTGTTTTTT.

The chain carries TRBV7-3 and TRBJ1-1, with 7 bases lining up with TRBD1. The CDR3 contains 16 residues. Unmatched junction bases numbered 4, after V lost 0 bases and J lost 0 bases. Germline V CDR1 and CDR2: SGHTA, FQGTGA. Here the CDR3 DNA reads TGTGCCAGCAGCTTAACTTTGGGGACAGTGAACACTGAAGCTTTCTTT. Its protein product is CASSLTLGTVNTEAFF.

The chain recombines TRBV18 with TRBJ1-5, with TRBD1 as a possible D gene (6 bases). V was trimmed by 5 bases and J by 2 bases, leaving 7 bases between them. This CDR3 contains 13 residues. Germline CDR1 is KGHSH and CDR2 is LQKENI. The CDR3 coding sequence is TGTGCCAGCTCAGGGGGCGGCAATCAGCCCCAGCATTTT. Translating it yields CASSGGGNQPQHF.

This clone was found a few times. The same CDR3 arises from other DNA sequences in this sample as well. The chain recombines TRBV7-2 with TRBJ1-5; D uncertain. Germline CDR1 and CDR2: SGHTA and FQGNSA. The CDR3 runs to 14 residues. The V gene lost 0 bases and the J gene lost 4 bases, with 7 bases spanning the gap. CDR3 sequence (DNA): TGTGCCAGCAGCTTAGCGGGAGGGAATCAGCCCCAGCATTTT. This sequence encodes CASSLAGGNQPQHF.

V is TRBV7-2 and J is TRBJ2-5, with TRBD2 as a possible D gene (5 bases). V was clipped by 5 bases and J by 3 bases, with 10 bases between them. The germline CDR1 and CDR2 sequences are SGHTA and FQGNSA. This CDR3 region has 13 residues. The CDR3 DNA is TGTGCCAGCAGCCTCACCGGGGAAGAGACCCAGTACTTC. As protein: CASSLTGEETQYF.

The gene calls are TRBV4-3 and TRBJ2-3; TRBD2 aligns across 11 bases. The V gene end was trimmed by 2 bases and the J gene end by 1 base; junction bases not matched to a gene: 2. The CDR3 covers 16 residues. Per the germline V gene, CDR1 is LGHNA and CDR2 is YSLEER. CDR3 region: CASSQQTSGGTDTQYF. The CDR3 nucleotides read TGCGCCAGCAGCCAACAGACTAGCGGGGGCACAGATACGCAGTATTTT.

The V and J genes are TRBV27 and TRBJ1-6; weak D call: TRBD1 (5 bases). The germline V gene encodes CDR1 MNHEY and CDR2 SMNVEV (reference sequence). The V end lost 3 bases, the J end lost 10 bases, and 13 bases lay between the germline ends. The CDR3 is 14 residues long. In DNA form, the CDR3 reads TGTGCCAGCAGTTTCCAGCAGGGCAGGTCACCCCTCCACTTT. This codes for CASSFQQGRSPLHF.

The count of this clone is one. The chain couples TRBV6-5 to TRBJ1-1; D not resolved. There are 13 residues in the CDR3. Germline CDR1 and CDR2: MNHEY and SVGAGI. Trimming took 8 bases from V and 1 from J, leaving 11 bases between them. The CDR3 loop reads CASAPRGNTEAFF. CDR3 sequence (DNA): TGTGCCAGCGCTCCACGGGGGAACACTGAAGCTTTCTTT.

The rearrangement joins TRBV20-1 to TRBJ2-3, with 7 bases lining up with TRBD2. The CDR3 loop spans 13 amino acids. V trimming: 3 bases; J trimming: 0 bases; junction bases outside the gene matches: 0. Germline assignment: CDR1 DFQATT and CDR2 SNEGSKA (reference sequence). As DNA, the CDR3 is TGCAGTGCTAGTAGCGGGAGCACAGATACGCAGTATTTT. It translates to CSASSGSTDTQYF.